This is a list of T cell receptor beta chains from one sample in a study of cytomegalovirus exposure and HLA in healthy donors. Clones were read by immunoSEQ multiplex PCR, and TCRdb kept only the in-frame ones, dropping some. The sample has some 130,000 clones; around 60% are singletons. Material: PBMCs. Receptors originate from a man aged 35 to 55 in good health and CMV-seropositive. Each CDR3 is given with its conserved first and last residue. A D gene is named only where the DNA matches it firmly. Clone sizes are given selectively: once, few, many, or a class where the clone is expanded.

v_call: TRBV5-1; d_call: TRBD2; j_call: TRBJ2-1; clone_size: once; cdr3_nt: TGCGCCAGCAGCGTAGCGGGAGGTTCCTACAATGAGCAGTTCTTC; cdr3_aa: CASSVAGGSYNEQFF
v_call: TRBV7-2; d_call: .; j_call: TRBJ1-5; clone_size: .; cdr3_nt: TGTGCCAGCAGCTCCACCTCGGGGACATATAGCAATCAGCCCCAGCATTTT; cdr3_aa: CASSSTSGTYSNQPQHF
v_call: TRBV4-3; d_call: .; j_call: TRBJ2-3; clone_size: few; cdr3_nt: TGCGCCAGCAGCCAACTCGGACAGGGAGGACTAGCGGATACGCAGTATTTT; cdr3_aa: CASSQLGQGGLADTQYF
v_call: TRBV5-6; d_call: .; j_call: TRBJ2-7; clone_size: .; cdr3_nt: TGTGCCAGCAGTAAAGACGCCTCAGGCTACGAGCAGTACTTC; cdr3_aa: CASSKDASGYEQYF
v_call: TRBV6-1; d_call: TRBD2; j_call: TRBJ2-3; clone_size: .; cdr3_nt: TGTGCCAGCAGTGGAGGGACTAACTCACTCTCAAGCACAGATACGCAGTATTTT; cdr3_aa: CASSGGTNSLSSTDTQYF
v_call: TRBV5-6; d_call: TRBD1; j_call: TRBJ2-7; clone_size: few; cdr3_nt: TGTGCCAGCAGCTTGGCCGTCGGGACAGGGGGCGACGAGCAGTACTTC; cdr3_aa: CASSLAVGTGGDEQYF
v_call: TRBV27; d_call: TRBD2; j_call: TRBJ2-7; clone_size: .; cdr3_nt: TGTGCCAGCAGTCTAGCGGGAGAAGGGTCCTACGAGCAGTACTTC; cdr3_aa: CASSLAGEGSYEQYF
v_call: TRBV7-6; d_call: TRBD2; j_call: TRBJ2-2; clone_size: .; cdr3_nt: TGTGCCAGCAGCTTAACAGCGGGAGGGAACACCGGGGAGCTGTTTTTT; cdr3_aa: CASSLTAGGNTGELFF
v_call: TRBV6-6; d_call: .; j_call: TRBJ2-1; clone_size: .; cdr3_nt: TGTGCCAGCAGTTACTCGCAGGGGCGCACAGATGAGCAGTTCTTC; cdr3_aa: CASSYSQGRTDEQFF
v_call: TRBV13; d_call: .; j_call: TRBJ1-4; clone_size: .; cdr3_nt: TGTGCCAGCAGCTTAGGACCGGCAACTAATGAAAAACTGTTTTTT; cdr3_aa: CASSLGPATNEKLFF
v_call: TRBV30; d_call: TRBD2; j_call: TRBJ2-1; clone_size: .; cdr3_nt: TGTGCCTGGGGGTCTAGCGGGAATGAGCAGTTCTTC; cdr3_aa: CAWGSSGNEQFF
v_call: TRBV7-3; d_call: TRBD2; j_call: TRBJ2-1; clone_size: .; cdr3_nt: TGTGCCAGCAGCTTCGGGACTACCTACAATGAGCAGTTCTTC; cdr3_aa: CASSFGTTYNEQFF
v_call: TRBV6-5; d_call: .; j_call: TRBJ1-1; clone_size: few; cdr3_nt: TGTGCCAGCAGTTGGACACTGAACACTGAAGCTTTCTTT; cdr3_aa: CASSWTLNTEAFF
v_call: TRBV7-9; d_call: .; j_call: TRBJ1-1; clone_size: .; cdr3_nt: TGTGCCAGCAGCTCAAAACAGGGCAGAGCTTTCTTT; cdr3_aa: CASSSKQGRAFF
v_call: TRBV7-3; d_call: TRBD2; j_call: TRBJ2-7; clone_size: .; cdr3_nt: TGTGCCAGCAGCGTCCGCGGGGGGAGCTCCTACGAGCAGTACTTC; cdr3_aa: CASSVRGGSSYEQYF